The clone carrying this T cell receptor beta chain was counted once. The CDR3 contains 14 residues. Trimming took 6 bases from V and 7 from J, leaving 13 bases between them. Germline V gene sequence: CDR1 SGHVS, CDR2 FQNEAQ. The TCR beta CDR3 regions underwent amplification from RNA transcripts. Scientists carried out first-round RT-PCR using HTBI primers and then a second-round multiplex PCR. In TCRdb, the multiplex PCR reads were re-called with MiXCR into one record per CDR3 protein. Here the sample spans around 660,000 distinct CDR3 sequences, about 38% being singletons. The record originates from a study of Graves' ophthalmopathy and Graves' hyperthyroidism.

The chain is built from TRBV7-8 and TRBJ1-6; unclear D gene. Sequences were obtained from peripheral blood. The source is an adult man with Graves' ophthalmopathy. Here the CDR3 DNA reads TGTGCCAGCAGGGTGGGAGAACCCAATTCACCCCTCCACTTT. It translates to CASRVGEPNSPLHF.